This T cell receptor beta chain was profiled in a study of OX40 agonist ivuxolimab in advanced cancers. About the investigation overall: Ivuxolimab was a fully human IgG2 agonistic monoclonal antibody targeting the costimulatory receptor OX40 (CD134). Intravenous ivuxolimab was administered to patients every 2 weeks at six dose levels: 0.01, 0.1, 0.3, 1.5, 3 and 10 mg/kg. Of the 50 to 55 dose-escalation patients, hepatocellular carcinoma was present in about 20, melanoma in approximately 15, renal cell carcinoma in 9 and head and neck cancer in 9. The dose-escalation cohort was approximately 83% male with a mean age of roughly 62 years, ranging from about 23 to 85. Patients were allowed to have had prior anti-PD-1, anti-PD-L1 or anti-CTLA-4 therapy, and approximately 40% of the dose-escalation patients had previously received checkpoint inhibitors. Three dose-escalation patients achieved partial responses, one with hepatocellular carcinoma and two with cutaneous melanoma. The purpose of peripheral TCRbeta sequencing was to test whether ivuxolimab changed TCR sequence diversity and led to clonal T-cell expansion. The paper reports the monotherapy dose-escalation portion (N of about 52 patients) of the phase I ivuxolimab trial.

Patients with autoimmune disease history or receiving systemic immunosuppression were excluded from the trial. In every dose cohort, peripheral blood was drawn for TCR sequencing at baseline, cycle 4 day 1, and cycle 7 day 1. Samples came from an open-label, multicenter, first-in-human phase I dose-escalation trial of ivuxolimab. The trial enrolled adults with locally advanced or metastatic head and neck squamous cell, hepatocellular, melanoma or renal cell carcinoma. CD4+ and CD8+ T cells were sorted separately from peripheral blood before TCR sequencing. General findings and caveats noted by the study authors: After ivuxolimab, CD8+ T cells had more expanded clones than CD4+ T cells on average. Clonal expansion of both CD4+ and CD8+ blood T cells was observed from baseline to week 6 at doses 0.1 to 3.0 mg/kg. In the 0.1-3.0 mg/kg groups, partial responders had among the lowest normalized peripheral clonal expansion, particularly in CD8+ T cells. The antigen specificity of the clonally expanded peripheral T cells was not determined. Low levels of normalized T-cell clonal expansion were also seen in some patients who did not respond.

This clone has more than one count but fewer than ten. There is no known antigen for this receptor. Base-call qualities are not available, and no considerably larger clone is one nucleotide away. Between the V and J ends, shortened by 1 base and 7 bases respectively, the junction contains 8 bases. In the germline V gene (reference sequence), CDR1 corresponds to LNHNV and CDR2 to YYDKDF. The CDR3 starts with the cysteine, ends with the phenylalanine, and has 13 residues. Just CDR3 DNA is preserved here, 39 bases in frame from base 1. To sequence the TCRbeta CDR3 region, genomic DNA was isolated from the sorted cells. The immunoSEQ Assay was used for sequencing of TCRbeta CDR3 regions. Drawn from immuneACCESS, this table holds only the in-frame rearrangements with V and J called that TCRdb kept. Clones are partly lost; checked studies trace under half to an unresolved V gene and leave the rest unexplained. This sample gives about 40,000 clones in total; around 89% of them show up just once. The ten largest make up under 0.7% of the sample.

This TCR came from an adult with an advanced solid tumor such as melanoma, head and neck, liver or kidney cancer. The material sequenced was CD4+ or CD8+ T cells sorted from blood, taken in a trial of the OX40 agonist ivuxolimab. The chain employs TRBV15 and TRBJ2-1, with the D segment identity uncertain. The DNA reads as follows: TGTGCCACCAGCAGAGTAATAGGGAATGAGCAGTTCTTC. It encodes CATSRVIGNEQFF.